The entry that follows covers one T cell receptor (beta chain) sequence. Its antigen is as yet unknown. This specimen comes from a study of siplizumab effects on memory and regulatory T cells. Study-wide findings and caveats: Major contributors to the alloresponse seemed to be naive T cells, which also appeared more diverse than memory cells. Alloreactive sequences from unstimulated CD4+ memory cells fell significantly with siplizumab. Roughly 75-96% of proliferating CD4+ or CD8+ clones lacked a naive or memory phenotype that could be assigned.

Around 9.8 x 10^4 TCR templates were measured in each sample. Sequenced by immunoSEQ multiplex PCR; TCRdb stores in-frame clones only, minus some. The sample shows 70,000 to 95,000 clones, approximately 93% of them seen only once. Looked up from germline, CDR1 is SEHNR and CDR2 is FQNEAQ (reference sequence). With 1 base clipped from V and 4 bases from J, the junction kept 7 bases outside the gene matches. The CDR3 contains 17 residues. Specimen: CD8+ T cells sorted from blood. The clonotype was recovered from a human donor in good health. The chain links TRBV7-9 to TRBJ2-2, with 9 bases aligning to TRBD2. CDR3 sequence reads: CASSLVSLAGFTGELFF. In DNA, the CDR3 is TGTGCCAGCAGCTTAGTGTCCCTAGCGGGGTTCACCGGGGAGCTGTTTTTT.